The 24 T cell receptor beta chains below all came from one sample that was sequenced in a study of T cells in Graves' hyperthyroidism and ophthalmopathy. Amplified TCR beta CDR3 regions came from RNA transcripts. With the HTBI primer set, the TCR CDR3 went through a first round of RT-PCR. One entry per CDR3 protein, called by TCRdb with MiXCR from the multiplex PCR reads. The table has 470,000 or so distinct CDR3 sequences, less than 25% seen once. The sequencing input was blood. All receptors derive from a man between 18 and 35 years old with Graves' hyperthyroidism.

This clonotype came up many times. The chain has TRBV28 and TRBJ1-3; D ambiguous. This CDR3 has 14 residues. V dropped 3 bases and J dropped 0 bases, with 6 bases sitting between them. Germline lookup yields CDR1 MDHEN and CDR2 SYDVKM. Written as DNA, the CDR3 is TGTGCCAGCAGTTTTGACGTCTCTGGAAACACCATATATTTT. Its protein product is CASSFDVSGNTIYF.

This clonotype showed up many times. V and J are TRBV6-1 and TRBJ1-1; 8 nucleotides line up with TRBD1. Germline V gives CDR1 MNHNS, CDR2 SASEGT. The CDR3 contains 14 residues. Unmatched junction bases numbered 8, after V lost 6 bases and J lost 5 bases. In DNA, the CDR3 is TGTGCCAGCAGGGCAGGGGGCTCGGGAACTGAAGCTTTCTTT. Protein product: CASRAGGSGTEAFF.

This clonotype was counted ten times or more. The genes are TRBV20-1 and TRBJ1-1, with D possibly matching TRBD1 (6 bases). CDR3 length equals 15 residues. The V end lost 5 bases, the J end lost 6 bases, and 22 bases lay between the germline ends. The germline gives CDR1 DFQATT, CDR2 SNEGSKA (reference sequence). In DNA form, the CDR3 reads TGCAGTGCTTGGGGTCGGCCAAAGGGGGGGGCTGAAGCTTTCTTT. Translated, it gives CSAWGRPKGGAEAFF.

This clonotype came up many times. The CDR3 bases are TGTGCCAGCAGTTTATCCGGGTCACCCCCCTACGAGCAGTACTTC. Residues: CASSLSGSPPYEQYF. This chain links TRBV12-3 or TRBV12-4 with TRBJ2-7; D is uncertain. V lost 2 bases, J lost 2 bases, and 13 bases lay in between. CDR3 length: 15 amino acids.

This clonotype came up many times. This chain uses TRBV6-5 with TRBJ1-1; D is unclear. V dropped 4 bases and J dropped 0 bases, with 12 bases sitting between them. The length of the CDR3 is 15 residues. The germline gives CDR1 MNHEY, CDR2 SVGAGI. The CDR3 region is CASSWGIIMNTEAFF. CDR3 nucleotide sequence: TGTGCCAGCAGTTGGGGAATTATCATGAACACTGAAGCTTTCTTT.

The chain combines TRBV5-1 with TRBJ2-2; tentatively, D is TRBD1 (5 bases). This CDR3 has 15 amino acids. V was trimmed by 2 bases and J by 6 bases, leaving 14 bases between them. Germline V gene data show CDR1 as SGHRS and CDR2 as YFSETQ. Here the CDR3 reads CASSFRAGQSGELFF. For the CDR3, the DNA is TGCGCCAGCAGCTTCCGGGCAGGGCAGTCCGGGGAGCTGTTTTTT.

On this clonotype: The junction departs from germline at one end; a sequencing error may be responsible. The chain links TRBV11-1 to TRBJ1-3; D ambiguous. CDR1 and CDR2 (germline): SGHAT, FQDESV (reference sequence). The CDR3 extends over 19 amino acids. The chain's CDR3 is CASSLAQMDRANSGNAIYF. CDR3 in DNA: TGTGCCAGCAGCTTAGCCCAAATGGACCGGGCCAACTCTGGAAACGCCATATATTTT. Drawing the rest from reference TRBV11-1 and TRBJ1-3, the complete variable domain is EAEVAQSPRYKITEKSQAVAFWCDPISGHATLYWYRQILGQGPELLVQFQDESVVDDSQLPKDRFSAERLKGVDSTLKIQPAELGDSAMYLCASSLAQMDRANSGNAIYFGEGSWLTVV.

The rearrangement joins TRBV10-3 to TRBJ2-5; 8 nucleotides match TRBD1. Germline V CDR1 and CDR2: ENHRY, SYGVKD. The J segment lost 2 bases and the V segment lost 2 bases, leaving 7 bases of the junction unmatched. This CDR3 contains 16 residues. The CDR3 DNA is TGTGCCATCAGTGAGAGAGGACAGGGCCCACAAGAGACCCAGTACTTC. As protein: CAISERGQGPQETQYF.

At least ten counts were recorded for this clonotype. The chain has TRBV28 and TRBJ2-7, with 9 bases lining up with TRBD1. The CDR3 totals 15 residues. Germline-derived CDR1 and CDR2 are MDHEN and SYDVKM. J gave up 6 bases and V 7 bases, and 13 bases lay outside the gene matches. The CDR3 DNA follows: TGTGCCAGCACCTCAGGGACAGGGTTAACCCGCGAGCAGTACTTC. It encodes CASTSGTGLTREQYF.

A word on this clonotype: At one end the junction does not follow the germline gene, possibly because of a read error. The V gene is TRBV19, the J gene TRBJ2-6; D may be TRBD1 (5 bases). Germline CDR1 and CDR2: LNHDA and SQIVND (reference sequence). The CDR3 length is 16 residues. CDR3 loop: CASSSGSTSGAYVLTF. The CDR3 DNA sequence: TGTGCCAGTAGTTCGGGCAGTACCTCTGGGGCCTACGTCCTGACTTTC.

A note on this clonotype: One end of the junction is discordant with germline, which a read error may explain. The chain links TRBV27 to TRBJ2-7; D is perhaps TRBD2 (6 bases). CDR3 size: 14 residues. Germline V gene data show CDR1 as MNHEY and CDR2 as SMNVEV (reference sequence). CDR3 region: CTSSFSGSPSEQYF. Written as DNA, the CDR3 is TGTACCAGCAGTTTCAGCGGGTCCCCATCCGAGCAGTACTTC.

This clonotype was seen more than once but under ten times. The chain combines TRBV2 with TRBJ2-7; D unclear. The V gene's germline CDR1 is SNHLY and CDR2 FYNNEI. Trimming shortened V by 6 bases and J by 0 bases, and 12 bases separated the two germline ends. The CDR3 is 14 amino acids. CDR3 in DNA: TGTGCCAGCAGGAAGGGATTACTCTCCTACGAGCAGTACTTC. Amino acids: CASRKGLLSYEQYF.

This clonotype was recorded at least ten times. The V and J genes are TRBV11-2 and TRBJ2-7; a possible D gene is TRBD1 (6 bases). The V end was cut by 2 bases, the J end by 2 bases, with 10 bases between. CDR1 is SGHAT, CDR2 FQNNGV, per germline. The CDR3 has 14 residues. The CDR3 loop is CASSLPTGTYEQYF. The CDR3 DNA reads as TGTGCCAGCAGCTTACCGACAGGAACCTACGAGCAGTACTTC.

This clonotype was observed many times. The chain has TRBV2 and TRBJ2-7; D might be TRBD1 or TRBD2, each matching 6 bases. CDR1 is SNHLY, CDR2 FYNNEI, per germline. The CDR3 contains 15 residues. V lost 7 bases to trimming and J lost 0 bases, with 16 bases between them. CDR3 sequence reads: CASTRDGGHSYEQYF. The CDR3 DNA is TGTGCCAGCACCCGAGATGGGGGGCACTCCTACGAGCAGTACTTC.

This clonotype has only a few counts. The CDR3: CASSLDRGLGNTIYF. The CDR3 nucleotides are TGCGCCAGCAGCTTGGACAGGGGGCTCGGAAACACCATATATTTT. V gene TRBV5-1 combines with J gene TRBJ1-3; 9 bases line up with TRBD1. The CDR3 totals 15 residues. Germline trimming cut 0 bases from V and 4 bases from J; bases unmatched to any gene: 2. Germline CDR1 reads SGHRS; CDR2 reads YFSETQ.

The J gene is TRBJ1-1, the V gene TRBV7-8, with a tentative D call TRBD1 (5 bases). Germline V gives CDR1 SGHVS, CDR2 FQNEAQ. V was pared by 1 base and J by 3 bases, with 15 bases between. The CDR3 has 16 residues. DNA for the CDR3: TGTGCCAGCAGCTTAGAATTGGGGGGGGGTGACACTGAAGCTTTCTTT. Its translation: CASSLELGGGDTEAFF.

This clonotype appeared a single time. The V gene is TRBV29-1, the J gene TRBJ1-2; D gene uncertain. The V gene's germline CDR1 is SQVTM and CDR2 ANQGSEA. Trimming stripped 7 bases from V and 8 bases from J, with 17 bases between. The CDR3 has 12 residues. The CDR3, as DNA: TGCAGCGGGGAATCGGCTAAAGAAGGCTACACCTTC. It translates to CSGESAKEGYTF. The variable domain in full, completed from reference TRBV29-1 and TRBJ1-2, reads SAVISQKPSRDICQRGTSLTIQCQVDSQVTMMFWYRQQPGQSLTLIATANQGSEATYESGFVIDKFPISRPNLTFSTLTVSNMSPEDSSIYLCSGESAKEGYTFGSGTRLTVV.

This clonotype was detected ten times or more. The genes are TRBV7-9 and TRBJ2-5, with 9 bases that match TRBD1. Unmatched junction bases numbered 1, after V lost 1 base and J lost 1 base. Per germline, CDR1 SEHNR and CDR2 FQNEAQ (reference sequence). The CDR3 length is 15 residues. This CDR3 is CASSLETGGQETQYF. CDR3 in DNA: TGTGCCAGCAGCTTAGAGACAGGGGGCCAAGAGACCCAGTACTTC.

V usage is TRBV15 and J usage is TRBJ2-7; D is unresolved. From germline, CDR1 is LNHNV and CDR2 YYDKDF (reference sequence). Trimming took off 0 bases at V and 3 bases at J, with 6 bases between the two ends. The CDR3 covers 13 residues. The CDR3 sequence is CATSRDIDYEQYF. CDR3 in DNA: TGTGCCACCAGCAGAGACATTGACTACGAGCAGTACTTC.

In its sample, this clonotype was seen many times. This chain joins TRBV6-1 and TRBJ1-1; a weak D match, TRBD1 (6 bases). Germline values: CDR1 MNHNS, CDR2 SASEGT. Trimming removed 9 bases from V and 4 bases from J, with 18 bases in between. The CDR3 is 14 amino acids. Here the CDR3 reads CASKRGEVGTEAFF. The CDR3 coding sequence is TGTGCCAGTAAGAGGGGGGAAGTGGGCACTGAAGCTTTCTTT.

This clonotype was recorded many times. V usage is TRBV5-1 and J usage is TRBJ2-7; D ambiguous. Germline CDR1 and CDR2: SGHRS and YFSETQ. Trimming left V 0 bases short and J 3 bases short, with 7 bases between. The CDR3 length is 13 residues. Here the CDR3 DNA reads TGCGCCAGCAGCTTGGGACTGGACTACGAGCAGTACTTC. This gives the protein CASSLGLDYEQYF. The variable domain in full, completed from reference TRBV5-1 and TRBJ2-7, reads KAGVTQTPRYLIKTRGQQVTLSCSPISGHRSVSWYQQTPGQGLQFLFEYFSETQRNKGNFPGRFSGRQFSNSRSEMNVSTLELGDSALYLCASSLGLDYEQYFGPGTRLTVT.

The chain recombines TRBV11-2 with TRBJ2-4, with 7 nucleotides matching TRBD1. The CDR3 has 14 residues. The germline CDR1 and CDR2 sequences are SGHAT and FQNNGV. V shed 2 bases and J 7 bases; nucleotides not matched to a gene: 5. The CDR3 region is CASSLRTGNNIQYF. The CDR3 DNA follows: TGTGCCAGCAGCTTAAGGACAGGAAACAACATTCAGTACTTC.

V usage is TRBV19 and J usage is TRBJ2-3; D could derive from TRBD1 or TRBD2 (6 bases each). The CDR3 is made up of 16 amino acids. CDR1 and CDR2 (germline): LNHDA, SQIVND (reference sequence). The V end was cut by 0 bases, the J end by 7 bases, with 17 bases between. The CDR3 region is CASSIDLVDGGNTQYF. The CDR3 coding sequence is TGTGCCAGTAGTATAGACCTCGTGGACGGGGGCAATACGCAGTATTTT.

This clonotype came up many times. This rearrangement joins TRBV12-3 or TRBV12-4 to TRBJ1-5; D is uncertain. This CDR3 has 12 residues. V was shortened by 6 bases and J by 7 bases, with 10 bases between the two germline ends. The CDR3 region is CASRRLGQPQHF. The CDR3 DNA sequence: TGTGCCAGCAGAAGGTTAGGACAGCCCCAGCATTTT.